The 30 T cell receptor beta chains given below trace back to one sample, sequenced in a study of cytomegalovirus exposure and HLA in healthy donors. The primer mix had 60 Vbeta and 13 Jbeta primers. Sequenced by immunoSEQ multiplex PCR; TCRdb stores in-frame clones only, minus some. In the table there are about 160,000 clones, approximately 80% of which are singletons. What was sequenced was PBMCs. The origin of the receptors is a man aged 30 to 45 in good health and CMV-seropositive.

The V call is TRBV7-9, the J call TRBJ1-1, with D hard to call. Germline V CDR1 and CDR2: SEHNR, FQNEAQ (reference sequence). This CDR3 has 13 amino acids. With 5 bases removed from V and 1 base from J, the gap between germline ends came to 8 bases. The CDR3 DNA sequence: TGTGCCAGCAGCCCAGAGGGGAACACTGAAGCTTTCTTT. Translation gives CASSPEGNTEAFF.

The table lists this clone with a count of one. CDR3 amino acids: CASSIGQFQETQYF. In nucleotides, the CDR3 is TGCGCCAGCAGCATAGGACAGTTCCAAGAGACCCAGTACTTC. V gene TRBV5-1 combines with J gene TRBJ2-5; TRBD1 is a possible D gene (6 bases). The germline V and J ends were trimmed by 4 bases and 1 base, with 11 bases remaining between them. The germline V gene encodes CDR1 SGHRS and CDR2 YFSETQ. This CDR3 has 14 residues. The full variable domain, completed using reference TRBV5-1 and TRBJ2-5, is KAGVTQTPRYLIKTRGQQVTLSCSPISGHRSVSWYQQTPGQGLQFLFEYFSETQRNKGNFPGRFSGRQFSNSRSEMNVSTLELGDSALYLCASSIGQFQETQYFGPGTRLLVL.

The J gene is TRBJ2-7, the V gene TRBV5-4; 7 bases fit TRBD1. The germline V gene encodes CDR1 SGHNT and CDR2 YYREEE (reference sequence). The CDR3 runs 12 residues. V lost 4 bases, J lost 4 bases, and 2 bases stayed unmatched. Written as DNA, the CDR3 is TGTGCCAGCAGCGGGGACAGTTACGAGCAGTACTTC. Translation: CASSGDSYEQYF.

For the CDR3, the DNA is TGTGCCAGCAGCTTAGAACTAGCGGGGGAATCTAGCACAGATACGCAGTATTTT. Its protein product is CASSLELAGESSTDTQYF. The chain links TRBV7-2 to TRBJ2-3, with TRBD2 matching 11 bases. Germline CDR1 and CDR2: SGHTA and FQGNSA. J lost 0 bases, V lost 1 base, and 6 bases had no gene match. The CDR3 consists of 18 residues. The entire variable domain, with the rest obtained from reference TRBV7-2 and TRBJ2-3, is as follows: GAGVSQSPSNKVTEKGKDVELRCDPISGHTALYWYRQSLGQGLEFLIYFQGNSAPDKSGLPSDRFSAERTGGSVSTLTIQRTQQEDSAVYLCASSLELAGESSTDTQYFGPGTRLTVL.

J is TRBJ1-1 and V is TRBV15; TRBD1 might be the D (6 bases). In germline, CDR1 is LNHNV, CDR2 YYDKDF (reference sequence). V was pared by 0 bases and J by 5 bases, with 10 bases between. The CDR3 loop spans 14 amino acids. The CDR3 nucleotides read TGTGCCACCAGCAGAGACCAAACAGGGACTGAAGCTTTCTTT. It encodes CATSRDQTGTEAFF.

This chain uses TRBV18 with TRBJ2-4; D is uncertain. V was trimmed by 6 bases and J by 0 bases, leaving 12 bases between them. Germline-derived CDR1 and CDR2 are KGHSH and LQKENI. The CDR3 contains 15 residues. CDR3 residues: CASSPSGLAKNIQYF. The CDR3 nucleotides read TGTGCCAGCTCGCCTTCGGGTTTAGCCAAAAACATTCAGTACTTC.

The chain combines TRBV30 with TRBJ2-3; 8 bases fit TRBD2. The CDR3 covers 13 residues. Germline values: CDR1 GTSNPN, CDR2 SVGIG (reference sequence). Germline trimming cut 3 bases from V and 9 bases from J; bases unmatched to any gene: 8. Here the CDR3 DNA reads TGTGCCTGGAGCGGGGGGGCATCCTGGACGCAGTATTTT. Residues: CAWSGGASWTQYF.

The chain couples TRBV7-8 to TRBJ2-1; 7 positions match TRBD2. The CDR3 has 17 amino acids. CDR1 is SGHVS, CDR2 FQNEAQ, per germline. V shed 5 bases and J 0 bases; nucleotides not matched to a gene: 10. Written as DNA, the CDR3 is TGTGCCAGCAGCCCCCTGCGGGGGACGAGCTCCTACAATGAGCAGTTCTTC. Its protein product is CASSPLRGTSSYNEQFF.

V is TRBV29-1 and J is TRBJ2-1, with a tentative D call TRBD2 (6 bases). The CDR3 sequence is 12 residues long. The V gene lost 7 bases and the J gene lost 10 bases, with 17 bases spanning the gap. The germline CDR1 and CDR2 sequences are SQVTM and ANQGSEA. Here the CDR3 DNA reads TGCAGCGCCGCGGGGCCATTTAGGGAGCAGTTCTTC. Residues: CSAAGPFREQFF.

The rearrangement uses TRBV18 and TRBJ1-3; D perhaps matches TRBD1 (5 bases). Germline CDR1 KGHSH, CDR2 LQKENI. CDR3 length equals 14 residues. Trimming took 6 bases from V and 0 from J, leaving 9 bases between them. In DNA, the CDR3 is TGTGCCAGCTCCACTCAGGGCTCTGGAAACACCATATATTTT. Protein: CASSTQGSGNTIYF.

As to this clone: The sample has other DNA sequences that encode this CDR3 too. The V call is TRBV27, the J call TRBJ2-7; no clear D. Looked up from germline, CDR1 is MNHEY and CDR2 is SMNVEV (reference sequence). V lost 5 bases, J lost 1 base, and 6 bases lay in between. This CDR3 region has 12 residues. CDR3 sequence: CASSSPSYEQYF. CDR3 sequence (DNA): TGTGCCAGCAGTAGCCCGTCCTACGAGCAGTACTTC.

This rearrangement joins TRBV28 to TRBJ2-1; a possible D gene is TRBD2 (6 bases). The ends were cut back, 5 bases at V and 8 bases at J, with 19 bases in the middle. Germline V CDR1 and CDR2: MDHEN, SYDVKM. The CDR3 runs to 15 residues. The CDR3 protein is CASSPPVQTSDEQFF. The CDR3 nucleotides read TGTGCCAGCAGTCCGCCCGTTCAGACTAGTGATGAGCAGTTCTTC.

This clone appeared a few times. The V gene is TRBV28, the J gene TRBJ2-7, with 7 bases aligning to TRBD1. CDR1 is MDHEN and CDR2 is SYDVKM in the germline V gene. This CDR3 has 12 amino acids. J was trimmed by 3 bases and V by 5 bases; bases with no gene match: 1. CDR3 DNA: TGTGCCAGCAGTGACAGGGACTACGAGCAGTACTTC. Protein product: CASSDRDYEQYF.

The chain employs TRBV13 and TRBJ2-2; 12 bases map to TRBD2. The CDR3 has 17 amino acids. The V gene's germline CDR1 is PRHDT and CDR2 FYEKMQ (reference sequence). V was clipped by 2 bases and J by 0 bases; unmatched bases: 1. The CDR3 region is CASSLTSGGSNTGELFF. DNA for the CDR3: TGTGCCAGCAGCTTAACTAGCGGGGGGTCGAACACCGGGGAGCTGTTTTTT. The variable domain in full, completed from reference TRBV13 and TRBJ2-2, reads AAGVIQSPRHLIKEKRETATLKCYPIPRHDTVYWYQQGPGQDPQFLISFYEKMQSDKGSIPDRFSAQQFSDYHSELNMSSLELGDSALYFCASSLTSGGSNTGELFFGEGSRLTVL.

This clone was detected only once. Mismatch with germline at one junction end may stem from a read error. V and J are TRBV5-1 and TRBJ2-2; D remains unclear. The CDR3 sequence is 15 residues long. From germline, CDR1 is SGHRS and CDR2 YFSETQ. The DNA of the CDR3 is TGCGCCAGCGGCTTGCATACAGAGAACACCGGGGAGCTGTTTTTT. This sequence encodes CASGLHTENTGELFF. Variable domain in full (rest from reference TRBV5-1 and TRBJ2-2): KAGVTQTPRYLIKTRGQQVTLSCSPISGHRSVSWYQQTPGQGLQFLFEYFSETQRNKGNFPGRFSGRQFSNSRSEMNVSTLELGDSALYLCASGLHTENTGELFFGEGSRLTVL.

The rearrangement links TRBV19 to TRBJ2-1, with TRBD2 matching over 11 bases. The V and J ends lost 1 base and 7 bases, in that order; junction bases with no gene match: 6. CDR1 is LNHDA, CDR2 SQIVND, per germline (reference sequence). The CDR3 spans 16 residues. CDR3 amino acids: CASSIATSGGRNEQFF. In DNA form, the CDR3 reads TGTGCCAGTAGTATAGCTACTAGCGGGGGAAGAAATGAGCAGTTCTTC. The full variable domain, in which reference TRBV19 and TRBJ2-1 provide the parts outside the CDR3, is DGGITQSPKYLFRKEGQNVTLSCEQNLNHDAMYWYRQDPGQGLRLIYYSQIVNDFQKGDIAEGYSVSREKKESFPLTVTSAQKNPTAFYLCASSIATSGGRNEQFFGPGTRLTVL.

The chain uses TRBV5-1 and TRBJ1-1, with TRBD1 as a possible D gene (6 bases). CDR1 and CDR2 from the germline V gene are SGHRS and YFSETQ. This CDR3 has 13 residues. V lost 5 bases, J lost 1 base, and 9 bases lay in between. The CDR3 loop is CASRRGGNTEAFF. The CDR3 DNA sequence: TGCGCCAGCAGGAGGGGGGGGAACACTGAAGCTTTCTTT.

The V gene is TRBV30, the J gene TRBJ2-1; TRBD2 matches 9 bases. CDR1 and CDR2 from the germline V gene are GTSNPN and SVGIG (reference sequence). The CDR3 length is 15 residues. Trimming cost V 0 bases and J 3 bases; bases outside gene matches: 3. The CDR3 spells CAWSVTSGDYNEQFF. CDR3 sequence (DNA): TGTGCCTGGAGTGTGACTAGCGGCGACTACAATGAGCAGTTCTTC.

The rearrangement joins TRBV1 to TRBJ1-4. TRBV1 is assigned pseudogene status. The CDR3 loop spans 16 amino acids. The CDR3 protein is CTSSQKKGGSNEKLFF. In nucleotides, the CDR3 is TGCACCAGCAGCCAAAAGAAGGGAGGTTCTAATGAAAAACTGTTTTTT.

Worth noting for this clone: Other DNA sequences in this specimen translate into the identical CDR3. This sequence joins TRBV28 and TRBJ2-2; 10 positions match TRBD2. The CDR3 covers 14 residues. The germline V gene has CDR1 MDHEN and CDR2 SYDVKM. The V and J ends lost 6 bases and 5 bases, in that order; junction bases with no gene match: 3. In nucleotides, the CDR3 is TGTGCCAGCAGGAGCGGGGGGGCGACCGGGGAGCTGTTTTTT. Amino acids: CASRSGGATGELFF.

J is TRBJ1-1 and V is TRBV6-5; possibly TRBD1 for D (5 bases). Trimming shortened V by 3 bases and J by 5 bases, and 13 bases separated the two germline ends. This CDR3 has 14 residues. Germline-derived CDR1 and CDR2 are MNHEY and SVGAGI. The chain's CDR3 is CASSYGWGGTEAFF. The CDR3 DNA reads TGTGCCAGCAGTTATGGGTGGGGGGGGACTGAAGCTTTCTTT.

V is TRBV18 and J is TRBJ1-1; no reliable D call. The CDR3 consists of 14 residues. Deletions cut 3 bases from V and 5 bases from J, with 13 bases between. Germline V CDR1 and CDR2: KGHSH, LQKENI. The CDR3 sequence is CASSPVRRTTEAFF. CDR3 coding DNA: TGTGCCAGCTCACCGGTACGGAGAACAACTGAAGCTTTCTTT.

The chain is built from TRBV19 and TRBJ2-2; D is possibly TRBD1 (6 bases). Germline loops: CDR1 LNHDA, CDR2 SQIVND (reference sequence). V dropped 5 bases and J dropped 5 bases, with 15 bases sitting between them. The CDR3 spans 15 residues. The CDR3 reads CASSFQGRGTGELFF. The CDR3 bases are TGTGCCAGTAGTTTTCAGGGGCGAGGAACCGGGGAGCTGTTTTTT.

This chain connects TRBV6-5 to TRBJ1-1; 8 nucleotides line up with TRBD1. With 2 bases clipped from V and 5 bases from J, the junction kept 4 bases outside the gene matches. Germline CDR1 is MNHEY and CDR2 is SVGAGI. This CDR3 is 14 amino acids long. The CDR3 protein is CASSYQGARTEAFF. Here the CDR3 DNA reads TGTGCCAGCAGTTACCAGGGGGCAAGGACTGAAGCTTTCTTT.

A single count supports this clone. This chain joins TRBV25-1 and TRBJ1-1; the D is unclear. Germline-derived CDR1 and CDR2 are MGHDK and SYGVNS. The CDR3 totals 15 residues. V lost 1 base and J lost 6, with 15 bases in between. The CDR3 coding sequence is TGTGCCAGCAGTGAATTTGAGGGCCCCTACCCTGAAGCTTTCTTT. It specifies CASSEFEGPYPEAFF.

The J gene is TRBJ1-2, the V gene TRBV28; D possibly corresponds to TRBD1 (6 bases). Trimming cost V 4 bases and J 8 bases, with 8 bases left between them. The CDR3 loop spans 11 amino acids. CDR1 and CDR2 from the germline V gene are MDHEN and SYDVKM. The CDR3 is CASSWGGGYTF. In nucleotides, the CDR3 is TGTGCCAGCAGTTGGGGGGGCGGCTACACCTTC.

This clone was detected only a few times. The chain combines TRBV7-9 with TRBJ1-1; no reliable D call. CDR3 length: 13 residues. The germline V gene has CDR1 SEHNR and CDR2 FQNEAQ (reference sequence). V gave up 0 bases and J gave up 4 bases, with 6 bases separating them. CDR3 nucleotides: TGTGCCAGCAGCTTAGCCCGGGGCACTGAAGCTTTCTTT. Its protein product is CASSLARGTEAFF.

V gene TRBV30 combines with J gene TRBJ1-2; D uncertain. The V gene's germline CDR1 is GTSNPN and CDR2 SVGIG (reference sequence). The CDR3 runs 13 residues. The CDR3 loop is CAFKGRAEMGYTF. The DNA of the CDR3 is TGTGCTTTCAAAGGGAGGGCAGAGATGGGCTACACCTTC.

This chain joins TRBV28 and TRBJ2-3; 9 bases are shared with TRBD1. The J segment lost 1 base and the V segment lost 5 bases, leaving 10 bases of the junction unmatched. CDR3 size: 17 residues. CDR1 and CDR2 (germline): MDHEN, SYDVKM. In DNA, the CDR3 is TGTGCCAGCAGTCACCCCTACAGGGGGCTTGGCACAGATACGCAGTATTTT. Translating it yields CASSHPYRGLGTDTQYF.

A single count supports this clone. The CDR3: CSVPSGSGGVSTDTQYF. For the CDR3, the DNA is TGCAGCGTTCCCTCGGGTAGCGGGGGGGTTAGCACAGATACGCAGTATTTT. This chain joins TRBV29-1 and TRBJ2-3; 11 nucleotides match TRBD2. The junction had 10 bases not matched to a gene; V was cut back by 5 bases and J by 0 bases. The CDR3 sequence is 17 residues long. CDR1 is SQVTM and CDR2 is ANQGSEA in the germline V gene.